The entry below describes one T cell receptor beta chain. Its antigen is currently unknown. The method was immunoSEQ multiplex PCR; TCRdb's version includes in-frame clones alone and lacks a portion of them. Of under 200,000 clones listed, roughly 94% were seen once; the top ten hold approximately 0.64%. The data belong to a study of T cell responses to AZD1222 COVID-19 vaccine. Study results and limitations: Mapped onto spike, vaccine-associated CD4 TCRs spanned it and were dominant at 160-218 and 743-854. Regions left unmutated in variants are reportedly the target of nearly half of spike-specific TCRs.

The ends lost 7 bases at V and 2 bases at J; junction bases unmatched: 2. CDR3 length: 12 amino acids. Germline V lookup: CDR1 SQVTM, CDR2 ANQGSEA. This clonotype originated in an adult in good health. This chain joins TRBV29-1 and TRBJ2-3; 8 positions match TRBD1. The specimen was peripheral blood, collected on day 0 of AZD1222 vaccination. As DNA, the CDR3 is TGCAGCGCGGACAGGGACACAGATACGCAGTATTTT. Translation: CSADRDTDTQYF.